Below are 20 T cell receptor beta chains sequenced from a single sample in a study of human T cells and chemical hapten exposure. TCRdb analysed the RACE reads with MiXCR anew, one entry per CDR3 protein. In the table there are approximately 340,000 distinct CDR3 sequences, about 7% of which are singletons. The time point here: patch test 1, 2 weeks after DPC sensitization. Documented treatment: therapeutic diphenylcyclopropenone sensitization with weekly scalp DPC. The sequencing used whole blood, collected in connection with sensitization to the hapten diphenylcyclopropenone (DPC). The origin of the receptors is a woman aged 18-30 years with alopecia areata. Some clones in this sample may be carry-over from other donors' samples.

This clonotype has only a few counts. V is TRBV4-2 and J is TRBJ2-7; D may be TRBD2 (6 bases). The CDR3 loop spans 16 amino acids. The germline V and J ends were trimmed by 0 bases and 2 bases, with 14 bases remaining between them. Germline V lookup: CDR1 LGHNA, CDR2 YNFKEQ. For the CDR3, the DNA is TGTGCCAGCAGCCAAGAACGCGGGCGGGGCACCTACGAGCAGTACTTC. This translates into CASSQERGRGTYEQYF.

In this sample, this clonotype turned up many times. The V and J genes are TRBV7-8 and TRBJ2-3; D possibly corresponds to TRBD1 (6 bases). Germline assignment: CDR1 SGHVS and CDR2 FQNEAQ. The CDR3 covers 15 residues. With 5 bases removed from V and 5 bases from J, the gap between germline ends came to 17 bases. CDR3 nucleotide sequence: TGTGCCAGCAGCAACGACAGGTCGAAGGTAGATACGCAGTATTTT. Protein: CASSNDRSKVDTQYF.

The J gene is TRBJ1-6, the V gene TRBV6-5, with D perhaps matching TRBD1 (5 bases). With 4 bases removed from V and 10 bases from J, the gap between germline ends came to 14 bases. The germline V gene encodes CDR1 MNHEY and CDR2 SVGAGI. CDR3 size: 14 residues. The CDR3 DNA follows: TGTGCCAGCAGTTGGGGAGGGGAAGGGTCACCCCTCCACTTT. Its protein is CASSWGGEGSPLHF.

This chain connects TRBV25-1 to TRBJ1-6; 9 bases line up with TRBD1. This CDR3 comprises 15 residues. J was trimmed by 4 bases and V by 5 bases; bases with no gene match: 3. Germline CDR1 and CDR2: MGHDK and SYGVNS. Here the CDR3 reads CASSRTGVYNSPLHF. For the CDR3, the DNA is TGTGCCAGCAGTCGGACAGGGGTGTATAATTCACCCCTCCACTTT. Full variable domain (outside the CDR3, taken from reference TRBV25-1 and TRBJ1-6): EADIYQTPRYLVIGTGKKITLECSQTMGHDKMYWYQQDPGMELHLIHYSYGVNSTEKGDLSSESTVSRIRTEHFPLTLESARPSHTSQYLCASSRTGVYNSPLHFGNGTRLTVT.

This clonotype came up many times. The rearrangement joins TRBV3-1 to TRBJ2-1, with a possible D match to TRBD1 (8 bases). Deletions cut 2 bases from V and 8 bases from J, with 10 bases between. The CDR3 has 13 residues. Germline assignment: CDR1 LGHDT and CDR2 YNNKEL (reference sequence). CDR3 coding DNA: TGTGCCAGCAGCCAAACAGGGGGGGATGAGCAGTTCTTC. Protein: CASSQTGGDEQFF.

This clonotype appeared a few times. CDR3 bases: TGTGCCAGCAGCTCCTCCCCTTCGACTAGCGGGGGAGTAGATACGCAGTATTTT. It is translated as CASSSSPSTSGGVDTQYF. The J gene is TRBJ2-3, the V gene TRBV11-2, with 12 bases that match TRBD2. J lost 5 bases, V lost 4 bases, and 13 bases had no gene match. The CDR3 sequence is 18 residues long. Germline assignment: CDR1 SGHAT and CDR2 FQNNGV.

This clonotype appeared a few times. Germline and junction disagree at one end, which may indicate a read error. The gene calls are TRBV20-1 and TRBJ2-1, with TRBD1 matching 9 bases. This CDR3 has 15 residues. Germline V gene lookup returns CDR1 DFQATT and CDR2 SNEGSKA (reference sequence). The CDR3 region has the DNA TGCAGTGTTAGAACTGAGGGACAGGGATTTAATGAGCAGTTCTTC. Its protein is CSVRTEGQGFNEQFF.

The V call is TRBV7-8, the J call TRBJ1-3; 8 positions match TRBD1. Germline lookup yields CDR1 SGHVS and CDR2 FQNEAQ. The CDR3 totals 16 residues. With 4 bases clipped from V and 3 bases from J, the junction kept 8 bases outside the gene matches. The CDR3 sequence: CASSSSDRGSGNTIYF. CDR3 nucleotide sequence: TGTGCCAGCAGCTCCTCCGACAGGGGCAGTGGAAACACCATATATTTT.

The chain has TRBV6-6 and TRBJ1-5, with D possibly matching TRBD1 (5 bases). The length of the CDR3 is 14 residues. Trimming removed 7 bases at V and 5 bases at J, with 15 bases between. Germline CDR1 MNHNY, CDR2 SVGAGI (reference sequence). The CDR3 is CASIGGTEYQPQHF. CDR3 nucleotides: TGTGCCAGCATAGGAGGGACTGAATATCAGCCCCAGCATTTT.

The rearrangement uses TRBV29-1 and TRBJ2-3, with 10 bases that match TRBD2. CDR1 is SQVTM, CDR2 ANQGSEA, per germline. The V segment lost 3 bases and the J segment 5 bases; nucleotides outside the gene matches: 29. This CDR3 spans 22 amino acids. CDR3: CSVDTFLAGEGDRFKPQDTQYF. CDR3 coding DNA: TGCAGCGTTGATACTTTCCTAGCGGGGGAAGGAGACCGGTTTAAGCCTCAAGATACGCAGTATTTT.

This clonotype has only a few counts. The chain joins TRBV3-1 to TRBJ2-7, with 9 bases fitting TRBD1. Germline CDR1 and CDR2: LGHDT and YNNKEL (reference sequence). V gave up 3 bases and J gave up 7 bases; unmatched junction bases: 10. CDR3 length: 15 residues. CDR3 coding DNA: TGTGCCAGCAGCCACTCGATGGACAGGGGAAAAGAGCAGTACTTC. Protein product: CASSHSMDRGKEQYF.

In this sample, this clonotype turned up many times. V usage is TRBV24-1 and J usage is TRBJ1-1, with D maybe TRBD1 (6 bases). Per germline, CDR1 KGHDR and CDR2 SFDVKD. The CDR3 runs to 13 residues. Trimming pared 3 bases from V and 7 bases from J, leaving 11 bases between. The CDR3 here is CATSDGGGIEAFF. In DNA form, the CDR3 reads TGTGCCACCAGTGATGGAGGGGGAATTGAAGCTTTCTTT.

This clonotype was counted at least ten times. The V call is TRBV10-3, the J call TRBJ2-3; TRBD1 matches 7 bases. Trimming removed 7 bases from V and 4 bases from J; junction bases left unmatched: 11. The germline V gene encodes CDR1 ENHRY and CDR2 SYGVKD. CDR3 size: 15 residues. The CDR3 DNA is TGTGCCATCAAAGGAGACAGGGCGTTCGCAGATACGCAGTATTTT. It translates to CAIKGDRAFADTQYF.

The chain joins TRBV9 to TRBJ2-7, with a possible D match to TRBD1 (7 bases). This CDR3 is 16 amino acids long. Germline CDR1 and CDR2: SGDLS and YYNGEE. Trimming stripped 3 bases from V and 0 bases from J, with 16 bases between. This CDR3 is CASSEGGQLSSYEQYF. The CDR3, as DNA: TGTGCCAGCAGCGAGGGGGGACAGTTGAGCTCCTACGAGCAGTACTTC.

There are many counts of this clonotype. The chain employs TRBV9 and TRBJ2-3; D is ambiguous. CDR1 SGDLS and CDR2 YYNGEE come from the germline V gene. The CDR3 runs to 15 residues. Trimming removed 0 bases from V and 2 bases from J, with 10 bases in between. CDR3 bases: TGTGCCAGCAGCGTAGACTCCGTTACCACAGATACGCAGTATTTT. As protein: CASSVDSVTTDTQYF.

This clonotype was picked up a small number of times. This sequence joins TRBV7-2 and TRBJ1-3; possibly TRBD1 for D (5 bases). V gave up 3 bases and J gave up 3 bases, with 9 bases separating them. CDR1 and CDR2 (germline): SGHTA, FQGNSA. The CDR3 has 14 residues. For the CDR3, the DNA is TGTGCCAGCAGCTTCCGGGACGGTGGAAACACCATATATTTT. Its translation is CASSFRDGGNTIYF.

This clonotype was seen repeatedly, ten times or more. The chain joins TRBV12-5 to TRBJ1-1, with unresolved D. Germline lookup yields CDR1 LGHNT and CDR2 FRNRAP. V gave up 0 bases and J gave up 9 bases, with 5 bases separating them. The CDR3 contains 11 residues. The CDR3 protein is CASGLVPQAFF. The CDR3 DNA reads TGTGCTAGTGGTTTGGTCCCCCAAGCTTTCTTT.

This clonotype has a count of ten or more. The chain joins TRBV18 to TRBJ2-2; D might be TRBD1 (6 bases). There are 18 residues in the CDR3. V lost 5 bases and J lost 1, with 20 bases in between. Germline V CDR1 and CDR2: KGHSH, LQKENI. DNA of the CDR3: TGTGCCAGCTCATTCAGGCTCGAAAAGGGGGAGAACACCGGGGAGCTGTTTTTT. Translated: CASSFRLEKGENTGELFF. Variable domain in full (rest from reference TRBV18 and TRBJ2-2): NAGVMQNPRHLVRRRGQEARLRCSPMKGHSHVYWYRQLPEEGLKFMVYLQKENIIDESGMPKERFSAEFPKEGPSILRIQQVVRGDSAAYFCASSFRLEKGENTGELFFGEGSRLTVL.

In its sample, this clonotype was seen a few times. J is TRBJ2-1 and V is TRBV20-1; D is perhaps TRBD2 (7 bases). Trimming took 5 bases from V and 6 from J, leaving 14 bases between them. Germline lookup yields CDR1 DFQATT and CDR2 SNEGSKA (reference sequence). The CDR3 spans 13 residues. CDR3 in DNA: TGCAGTGCTCAAGGGGGGGGTGCCAATGAGCAGTTCTTC. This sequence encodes CSAQGGGANEQFF.

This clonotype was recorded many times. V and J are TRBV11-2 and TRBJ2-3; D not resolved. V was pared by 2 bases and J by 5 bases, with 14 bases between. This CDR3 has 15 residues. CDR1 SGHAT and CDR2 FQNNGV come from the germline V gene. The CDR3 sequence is CASSLNSVTGDTQYF. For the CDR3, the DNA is TGTGCCAGCAGCTTAAATTCTGTAACTGGAGATACGCAGTATTTT.